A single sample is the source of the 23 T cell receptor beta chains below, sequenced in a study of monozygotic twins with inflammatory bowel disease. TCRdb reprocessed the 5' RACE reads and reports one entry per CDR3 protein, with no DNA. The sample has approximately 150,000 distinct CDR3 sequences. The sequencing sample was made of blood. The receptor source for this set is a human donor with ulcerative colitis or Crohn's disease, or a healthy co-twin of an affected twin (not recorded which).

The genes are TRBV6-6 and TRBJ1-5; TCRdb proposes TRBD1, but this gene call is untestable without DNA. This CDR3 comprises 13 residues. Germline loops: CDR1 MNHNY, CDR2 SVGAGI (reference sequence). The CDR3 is CASTGDPNQPQHF.

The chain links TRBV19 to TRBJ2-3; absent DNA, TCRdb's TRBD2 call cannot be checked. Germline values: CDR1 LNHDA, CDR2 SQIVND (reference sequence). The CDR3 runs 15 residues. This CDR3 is CASSFGSGVADTQYF.

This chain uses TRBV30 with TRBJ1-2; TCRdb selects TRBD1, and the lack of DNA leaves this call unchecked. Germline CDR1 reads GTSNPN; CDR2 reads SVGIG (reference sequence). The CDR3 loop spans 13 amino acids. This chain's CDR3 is CAWSLGTPKGYTF.

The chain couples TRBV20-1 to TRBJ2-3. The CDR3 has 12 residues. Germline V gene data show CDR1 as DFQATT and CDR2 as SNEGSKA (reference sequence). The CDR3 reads CSARVHTDTQYF.

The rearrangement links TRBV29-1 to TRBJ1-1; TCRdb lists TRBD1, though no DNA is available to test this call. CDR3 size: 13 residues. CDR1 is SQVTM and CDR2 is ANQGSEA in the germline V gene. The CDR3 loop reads CSVTPPGPTEAFF.

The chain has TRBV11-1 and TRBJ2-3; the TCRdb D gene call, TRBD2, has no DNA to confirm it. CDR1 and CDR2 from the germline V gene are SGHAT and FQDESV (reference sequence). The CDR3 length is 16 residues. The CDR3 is CASSLVSGGFTDTQYF.

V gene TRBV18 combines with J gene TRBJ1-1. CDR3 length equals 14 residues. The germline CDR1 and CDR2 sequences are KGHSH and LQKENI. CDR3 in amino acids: CASSPPVQASRAFF.

This CDR3 is CSARDQGQGWEQYF. V and J are TRBV20-1 and TRBJ2-7; TCRdb designates TRBD1, a call that cannot be tested without DNA. CDR1 and CDR2 from the germline V gene are DFQATT and SNEGSKA (reference sequence). The CDR3 loop spans 14 amino acids.

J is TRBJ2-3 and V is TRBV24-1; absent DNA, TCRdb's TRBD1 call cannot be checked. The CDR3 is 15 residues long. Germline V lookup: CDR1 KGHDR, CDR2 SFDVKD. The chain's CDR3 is CATAPGPWDTDTQYF.

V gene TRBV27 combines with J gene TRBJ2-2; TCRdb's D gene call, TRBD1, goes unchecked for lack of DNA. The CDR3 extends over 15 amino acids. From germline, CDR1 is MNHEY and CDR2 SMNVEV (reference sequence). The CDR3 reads CASSTLTGPTGELFF.

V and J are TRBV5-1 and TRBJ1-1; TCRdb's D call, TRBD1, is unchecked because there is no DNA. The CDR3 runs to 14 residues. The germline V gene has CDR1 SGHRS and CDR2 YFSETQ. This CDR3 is CASSLTVAGAEAFF.

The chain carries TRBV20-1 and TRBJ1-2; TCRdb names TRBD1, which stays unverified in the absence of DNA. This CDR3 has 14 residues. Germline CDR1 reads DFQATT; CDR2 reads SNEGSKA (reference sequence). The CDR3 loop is CSALGTGGNYGYTF.

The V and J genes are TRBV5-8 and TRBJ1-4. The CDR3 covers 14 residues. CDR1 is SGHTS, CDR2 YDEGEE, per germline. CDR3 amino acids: CASSLTGTNEKLFF.

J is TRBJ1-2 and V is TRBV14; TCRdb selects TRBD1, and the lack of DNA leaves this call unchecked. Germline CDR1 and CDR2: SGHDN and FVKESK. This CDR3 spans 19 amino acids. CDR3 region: CASSPGPQVDRTRDYGYTF. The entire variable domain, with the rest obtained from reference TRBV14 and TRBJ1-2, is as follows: EAGVTQFPSHSVIEKGQTVTLRCDPISGHDNLYWYRRVMGKEIKFLLHFVKESKQDESGMPNNRFLAERTGGTYSTLKVQPAELEDSGVYFCASSPGPQVDRTRDYGYTFGSGTRLTVV.

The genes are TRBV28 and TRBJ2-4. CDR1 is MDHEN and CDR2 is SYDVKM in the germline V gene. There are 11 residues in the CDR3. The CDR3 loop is CASSLGLPQYF.

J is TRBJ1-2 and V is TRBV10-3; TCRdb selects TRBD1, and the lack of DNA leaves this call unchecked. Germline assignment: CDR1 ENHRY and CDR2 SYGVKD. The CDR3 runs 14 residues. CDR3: CAVRTALGGYGYTF.

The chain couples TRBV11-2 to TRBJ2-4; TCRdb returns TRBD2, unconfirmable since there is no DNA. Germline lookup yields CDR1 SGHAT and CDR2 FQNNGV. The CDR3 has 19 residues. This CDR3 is CASSPTGLAGGLAKNIQYF.

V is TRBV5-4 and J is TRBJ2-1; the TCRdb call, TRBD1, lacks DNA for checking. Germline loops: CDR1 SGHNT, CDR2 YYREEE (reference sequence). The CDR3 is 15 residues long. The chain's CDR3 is CASSPQGGAVNEQFF.

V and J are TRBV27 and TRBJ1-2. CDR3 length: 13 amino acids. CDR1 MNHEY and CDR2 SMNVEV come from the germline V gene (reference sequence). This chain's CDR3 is CASSLRGSYGYTF.

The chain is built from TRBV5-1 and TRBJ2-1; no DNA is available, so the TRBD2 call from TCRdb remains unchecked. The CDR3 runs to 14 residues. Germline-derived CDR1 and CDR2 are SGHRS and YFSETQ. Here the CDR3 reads CASSGRGEYNEQFF.

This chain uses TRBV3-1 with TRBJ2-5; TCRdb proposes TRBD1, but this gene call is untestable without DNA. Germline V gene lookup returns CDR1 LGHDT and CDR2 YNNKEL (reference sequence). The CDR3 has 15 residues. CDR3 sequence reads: CASSLGTPVVETQYF.

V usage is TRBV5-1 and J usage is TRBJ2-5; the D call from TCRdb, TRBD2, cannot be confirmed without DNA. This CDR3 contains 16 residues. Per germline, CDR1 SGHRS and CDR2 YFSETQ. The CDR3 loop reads CASKGLAGGPGETQYF.

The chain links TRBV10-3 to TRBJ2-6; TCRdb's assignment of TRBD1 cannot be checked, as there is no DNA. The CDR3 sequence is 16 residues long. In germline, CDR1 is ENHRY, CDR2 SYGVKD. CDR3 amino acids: CAISGGGGTGANVLTF.